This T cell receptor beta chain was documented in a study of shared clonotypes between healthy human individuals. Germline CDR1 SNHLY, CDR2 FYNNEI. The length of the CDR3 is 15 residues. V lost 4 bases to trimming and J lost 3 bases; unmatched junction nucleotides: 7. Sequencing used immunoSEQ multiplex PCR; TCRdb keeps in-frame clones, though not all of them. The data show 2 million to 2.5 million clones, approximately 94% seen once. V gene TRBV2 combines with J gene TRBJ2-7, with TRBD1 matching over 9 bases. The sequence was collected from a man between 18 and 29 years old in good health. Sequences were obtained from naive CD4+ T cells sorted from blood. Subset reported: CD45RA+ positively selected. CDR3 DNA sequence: TGTGCCAGCAGTGCCAGGACAGGGGTCCGCTACGAGCAGTACTTC. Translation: CASSARTGVRYEQYF.